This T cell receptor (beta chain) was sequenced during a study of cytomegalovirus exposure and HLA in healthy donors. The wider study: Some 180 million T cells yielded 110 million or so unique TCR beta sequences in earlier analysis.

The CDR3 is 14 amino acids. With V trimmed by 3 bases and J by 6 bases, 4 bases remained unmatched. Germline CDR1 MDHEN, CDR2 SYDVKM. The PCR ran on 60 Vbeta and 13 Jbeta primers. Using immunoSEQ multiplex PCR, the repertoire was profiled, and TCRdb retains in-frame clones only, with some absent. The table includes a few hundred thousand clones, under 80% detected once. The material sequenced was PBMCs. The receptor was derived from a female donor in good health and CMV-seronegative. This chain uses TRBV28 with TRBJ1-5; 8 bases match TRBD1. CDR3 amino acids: CASSFPGGPQPQHF. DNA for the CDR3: TGTGCCAGCAGTTTCCCAGGGGGCCCTCAGCCCCAGCATTTT.